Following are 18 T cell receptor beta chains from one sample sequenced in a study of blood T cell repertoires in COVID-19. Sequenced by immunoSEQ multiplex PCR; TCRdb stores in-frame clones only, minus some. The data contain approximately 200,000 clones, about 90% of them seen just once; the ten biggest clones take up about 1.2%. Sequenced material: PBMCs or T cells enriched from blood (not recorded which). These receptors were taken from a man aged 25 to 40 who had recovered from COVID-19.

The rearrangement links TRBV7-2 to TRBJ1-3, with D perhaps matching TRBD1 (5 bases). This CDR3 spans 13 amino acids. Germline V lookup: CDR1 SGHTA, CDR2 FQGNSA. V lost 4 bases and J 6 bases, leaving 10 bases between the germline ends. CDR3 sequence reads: CASSYGHSNTIYF. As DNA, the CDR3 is TGTGCCAGCAGCTACGGACATTCAAACACCATATATTTT.

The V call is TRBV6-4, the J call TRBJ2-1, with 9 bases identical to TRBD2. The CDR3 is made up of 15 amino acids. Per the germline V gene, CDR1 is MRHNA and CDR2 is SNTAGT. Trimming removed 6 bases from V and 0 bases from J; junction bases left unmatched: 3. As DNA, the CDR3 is TGTGCCAGCAGCAGACTAGCGGACTCCTACAATGAGCAGTTCTTC. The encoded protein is CASSRLADSYNEQFF.

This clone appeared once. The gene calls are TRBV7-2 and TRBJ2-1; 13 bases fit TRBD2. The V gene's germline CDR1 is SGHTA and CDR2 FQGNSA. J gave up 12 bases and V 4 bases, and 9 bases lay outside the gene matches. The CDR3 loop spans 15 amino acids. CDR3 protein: CASSSPGLAGLGQFF. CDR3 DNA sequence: TGTGCCAGCAGCTCGCCGGGACTAGCGGGATTAGGGCAGTTCTTC.

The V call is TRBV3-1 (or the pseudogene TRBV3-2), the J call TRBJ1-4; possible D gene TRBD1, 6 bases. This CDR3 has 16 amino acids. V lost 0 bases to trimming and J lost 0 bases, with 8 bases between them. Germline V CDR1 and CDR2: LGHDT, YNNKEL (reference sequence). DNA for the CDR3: TGTGCCAGCAGCCAAGAGGACAGAGCAACTAATGAAAAACTGTTTTTT. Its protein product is CASSQEDRATNEKLFF.

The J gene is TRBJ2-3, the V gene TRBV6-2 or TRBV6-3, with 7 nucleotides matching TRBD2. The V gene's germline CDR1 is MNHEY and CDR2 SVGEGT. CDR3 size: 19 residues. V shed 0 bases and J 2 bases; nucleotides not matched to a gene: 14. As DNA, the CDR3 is TGTGCCAGCAGTTACTCGACGGTGGGAGGGCCGGAAAACACAGATACGCAGTATTTT. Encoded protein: CASSYSTVGGPENTDTQYF.

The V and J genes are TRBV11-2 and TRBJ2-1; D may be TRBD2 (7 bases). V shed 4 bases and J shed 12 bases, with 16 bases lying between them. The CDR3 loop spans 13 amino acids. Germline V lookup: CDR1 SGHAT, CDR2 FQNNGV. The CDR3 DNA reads TGTGCCAGCAGCTCGCACGTAGGGGGGGGGCAGTTCTTC. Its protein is CASSSHVGGGQFF.

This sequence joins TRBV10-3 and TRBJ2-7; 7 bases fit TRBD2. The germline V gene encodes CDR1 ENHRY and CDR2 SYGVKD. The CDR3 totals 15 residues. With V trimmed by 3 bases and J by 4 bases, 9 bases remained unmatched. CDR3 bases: TGTGCCATCAGTGACCCCCTTAGGACTAGTTACGAGCAGTACTTC. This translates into CAISDPLRTSYEQYF.

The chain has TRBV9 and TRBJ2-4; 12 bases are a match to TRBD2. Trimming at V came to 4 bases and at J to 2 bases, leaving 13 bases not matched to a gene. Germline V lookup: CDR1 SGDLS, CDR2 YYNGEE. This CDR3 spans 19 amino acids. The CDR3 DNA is TGTGCCAGCAGCACCTATGCTAGCGGGGGGGCTGGGACCAAAAACATTCAGTACTTC. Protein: CASSTYASGGAGTKNIQYF.

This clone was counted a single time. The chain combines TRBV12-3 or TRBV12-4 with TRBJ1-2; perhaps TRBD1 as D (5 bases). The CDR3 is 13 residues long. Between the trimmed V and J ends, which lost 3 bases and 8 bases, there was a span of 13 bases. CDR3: CASSLWGGRGYTF. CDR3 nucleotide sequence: TGTGCCAGCAGTTTGTGGGGCGGGAGGGGCTACACCTTC.

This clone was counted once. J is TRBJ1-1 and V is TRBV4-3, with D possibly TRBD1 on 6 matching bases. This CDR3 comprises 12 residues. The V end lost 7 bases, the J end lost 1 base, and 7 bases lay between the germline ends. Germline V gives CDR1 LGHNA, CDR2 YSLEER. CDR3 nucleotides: TGCGCCAGCACACAGGGGAACACTGAAGCTTTCTTT. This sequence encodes CASTQGNTEAFF.

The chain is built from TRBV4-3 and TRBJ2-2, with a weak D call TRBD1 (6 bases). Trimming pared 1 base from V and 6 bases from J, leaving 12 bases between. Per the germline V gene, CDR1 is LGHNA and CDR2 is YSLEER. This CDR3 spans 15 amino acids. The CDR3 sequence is CASSQVMGAAGELFF. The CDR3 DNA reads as TGCGCCAGCAGCCAAGTGATGGGGGCCGCCGGGGAGCTGTTTTTT.

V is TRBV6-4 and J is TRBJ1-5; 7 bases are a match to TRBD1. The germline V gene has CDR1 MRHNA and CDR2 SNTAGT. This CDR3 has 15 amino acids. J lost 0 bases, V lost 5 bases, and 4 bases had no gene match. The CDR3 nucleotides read TGTGCCAGCAGTTTTGACAGGGATAGCAATCAGCCCCAGCATTTT. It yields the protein CASSFDRDSNQPQHF.

CDR3 amino acids: CASSPPGLGGSGELFF. The CDR3 DNA sequence: TGTGCCAGCAGCCCCCCGGGACTCGGGGGGTCCGGGGAGCTGTTTTTT. J is TRBJ2-2 and V is TRBV3-1 (or the pseudogene TRBV3-2), with 7 bases fitting TRBD2. Germline V gene sequence: CDR1 LGHDT, CDR2 YNNKEL (reference sequence). The junction had 11 bases not matched to a gene; V was cut back by 4 bases and J by 6 bases. CDR3 size: 16 residues.

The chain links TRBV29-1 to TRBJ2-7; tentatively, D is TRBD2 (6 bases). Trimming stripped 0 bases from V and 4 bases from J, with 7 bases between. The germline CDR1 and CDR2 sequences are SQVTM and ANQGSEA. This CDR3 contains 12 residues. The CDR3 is CSVEEGGYEQYF. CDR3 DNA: TGCAGCGTTGAAGAGGGGGGTTACGAGCAGTACTTC.

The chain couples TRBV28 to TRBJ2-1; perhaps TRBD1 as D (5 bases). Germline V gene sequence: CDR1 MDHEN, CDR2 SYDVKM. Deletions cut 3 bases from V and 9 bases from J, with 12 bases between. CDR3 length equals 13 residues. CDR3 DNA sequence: TGTGCCAGCAGTTTGTCCCAGGGTAGTGAGCAGTTCTTC. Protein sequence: CASSLSQGSEQFF.

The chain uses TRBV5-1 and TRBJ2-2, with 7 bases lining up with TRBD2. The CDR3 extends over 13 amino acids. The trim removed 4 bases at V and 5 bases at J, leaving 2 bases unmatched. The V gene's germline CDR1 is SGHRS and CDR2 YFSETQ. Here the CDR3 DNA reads TGCGCCAGCAGCAGGGAGGGGACCGGGGAGCTGTTTTTT. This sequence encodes CASSREGTGELFF. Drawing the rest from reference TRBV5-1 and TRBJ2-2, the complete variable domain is KAGVTQTPRYLIKTRGQQVTLSCSPISGHRSVSWYQQTPGQGLQFLFEYFSETQRNKGNFPGRFSGRQFSNSRSEMNVSTLELGDSALYLCASSREGTGELFFGEGSRLTVL.

CDR3 region: CASSLSGVGNQPQHF. The CDR3 bases are TGTGCCAGCAGCTTATCAGGGGTGGGCAATCAGCCCCAGCATTTT. This sequence joins TRBV7-2 and TRBJ1-5, with a weak D call TRBD1 (6 bases). This CDR3 has 15 residues. Between the trimmed V and J ends, which lost 2 bases and 2 bases, there was a span of 10 bases. The germline CDR1 and CDR2 sequences are SGHTA and FQGNSA.

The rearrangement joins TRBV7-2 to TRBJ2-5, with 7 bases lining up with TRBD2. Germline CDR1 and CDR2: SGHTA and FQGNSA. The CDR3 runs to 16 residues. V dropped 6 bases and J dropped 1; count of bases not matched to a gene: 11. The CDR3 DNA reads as TGTGCCAGCAGACCTGGGACTACCTCACGCCAAGAGACCCAGTACTTC. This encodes CASRPGTTSRQETQYF.